The 2 T cell receptor beta chains given below trace back to one sample, sequenced in a study of monozygotic twins with inflammatory bowel disease. For each CDR3 protein, TCRdb gives one entry from its re-call of the 5' RACE reads, without DNA. The table lists over 150,000 distinct CDR3 sequences. The specimen was blood. These TCRs come from a human donor with ulcerative colitis or Crohn's disease, or a healthy co-twin of an affected twin (not recorded which).

This chain uses TRBV7-2 with TRBJ2-3; the TRBD2 assignment by TCRdb is unverifiable without DNA. The CDR3 length is 17 residues. CDR1 and CDR2 (germline): SGHTA, FQGNSA. The CDR3 sequence: CASSLARLAVRTDTQYF.

J is TRBJ1-2 and V is TRBV6-5; TCRdb picks TRBD1, but there is no DNA to check that call. This CDR3 spans 16 amino acids. The V gene's germline CDR1 is MNHEY and CDR2 SVGAGI. CDR3 residues: CASSYSTGNPNYGYTF.